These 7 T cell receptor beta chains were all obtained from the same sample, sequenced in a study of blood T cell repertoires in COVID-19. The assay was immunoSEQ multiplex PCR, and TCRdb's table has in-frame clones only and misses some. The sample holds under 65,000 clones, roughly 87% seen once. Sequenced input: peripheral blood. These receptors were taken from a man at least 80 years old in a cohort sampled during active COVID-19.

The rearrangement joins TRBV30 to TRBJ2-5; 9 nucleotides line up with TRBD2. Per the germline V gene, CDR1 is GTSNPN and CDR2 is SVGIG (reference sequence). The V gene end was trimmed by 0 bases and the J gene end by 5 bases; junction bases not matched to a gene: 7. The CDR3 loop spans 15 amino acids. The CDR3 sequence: CAWSVLRGGPETQYF. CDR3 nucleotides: TGTGCCTGGAGTGTACTGCGGGGGGGCCCCGAGACCCAGTACTTC.

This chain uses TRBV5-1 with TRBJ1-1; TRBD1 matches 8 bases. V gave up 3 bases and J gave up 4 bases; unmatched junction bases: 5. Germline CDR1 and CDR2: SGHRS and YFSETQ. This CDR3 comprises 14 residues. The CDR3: CASSWTTGGTEAFF. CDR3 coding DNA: TGCGCCAGCAGCTGGACTACAGGGGGCACTGAAGCTTTCTTT.

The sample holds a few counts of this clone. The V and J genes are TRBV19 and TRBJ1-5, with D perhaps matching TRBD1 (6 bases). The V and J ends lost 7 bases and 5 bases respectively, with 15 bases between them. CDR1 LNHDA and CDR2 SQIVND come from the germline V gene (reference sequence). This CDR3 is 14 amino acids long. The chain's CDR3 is CASKLRAGDQPQHF. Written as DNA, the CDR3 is TGTGCCAGTAAGCTCAGGGCAGGGGATCAGCCCCAGCATTTT.

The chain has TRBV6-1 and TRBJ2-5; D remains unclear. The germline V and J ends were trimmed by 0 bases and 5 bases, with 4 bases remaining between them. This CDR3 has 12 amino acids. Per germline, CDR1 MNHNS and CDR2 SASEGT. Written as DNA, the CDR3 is TGTGCCAGCAGTGAAGCCCGGGAGACCCAGTACTTC. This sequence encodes CASSEARETQYF.

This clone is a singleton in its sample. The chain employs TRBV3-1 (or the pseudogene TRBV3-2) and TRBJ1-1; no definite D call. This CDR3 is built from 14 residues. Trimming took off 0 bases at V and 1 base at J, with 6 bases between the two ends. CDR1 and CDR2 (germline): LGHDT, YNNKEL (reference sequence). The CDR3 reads CASSQEQQNTEAFF. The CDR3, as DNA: TGTGCCAGCAGCCAAGAACAGCAGAACACTGAAGCTTTCTTT.

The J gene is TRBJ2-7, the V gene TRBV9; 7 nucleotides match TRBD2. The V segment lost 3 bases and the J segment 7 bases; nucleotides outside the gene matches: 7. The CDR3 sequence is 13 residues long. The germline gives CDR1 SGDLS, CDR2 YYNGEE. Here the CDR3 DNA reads TGTGCCAGCAGCGGTACTAGCGCTGGAGAGCAGTACTTC. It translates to CASSGTSAGEQYF.

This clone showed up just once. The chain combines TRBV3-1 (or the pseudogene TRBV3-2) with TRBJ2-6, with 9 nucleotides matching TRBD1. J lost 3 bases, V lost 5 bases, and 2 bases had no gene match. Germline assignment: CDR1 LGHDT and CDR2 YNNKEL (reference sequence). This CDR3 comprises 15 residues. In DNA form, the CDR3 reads TGTGCCAGCAGCTACAGGGGGCTTGGGGCCAACGTCCTGACTTTC. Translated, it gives CASSYRGLGANVLTF.